The 5 T cell receptor beta chains below all came from one sample that was sequenced in a study of blood T cell repertoires in COVID-19. This table comes from immunoSEQ multiplex PCR, and its TCRdb copy is limited to in-frame clones, with some not included. This sample has approximately 360,000 clones, with roughly 90% found just once. The sample was peripheral blood. These receptors all stem from a man aged 40-55 years with acute or convalescent COVID-19.

V is TRBV15 and J is TRBJ2-3; 11 bases agree with TRBD2. The germline gives CDR1 LNHNV, CDR2 YYDKDF (reference sequence). The CDR3 has 16 amino acids. The ends lost 0 bases at V and 3 bases at J; junction bases unmatched: 2. The CDR3 region is CATSRDWTSGTDTQYF. DNA of the CDR3: TGTGCCACCAGCAGAGATTGGACTAGCGGGACAGATACGCAGTATTTT. The variable domain in full, with the rest retrieved from reference TRBV15 and TRBJ2-3, is DAMVIQNPRYQVTQFGKPVTLSCSQTLNHNVMYWYQQKSSQAPKLLFHYYDKDFNNEADTPDNFQSRRPNTSFCFLDIRSPGLGDTAMYLCATSRDWTSGTDTQYFGPGTRLTVL.

The chain combines TRBV27 with TRBJ1-5; TRBD1 matches at 7 bases. V lost 3 bases and J lost 6; bases outside the gene matches: 5. Germline CDR1 is MNHEY and CDR2 is SMNVEV (reference sequence). The CDR3 covers 14 residues. The CDR3 sequence: CASSFARGVQPQHF. Here the CDR3 DNA reads TGTGCCAGCAGTTTTGCCAGGGGGGTTCAGCCCCAGCATTTT.

This chain connects TRBV30 to TRBJ1-6; tentative D call: TRBD1 (6 bases). Trimming removed 5 bases from V and 7 bases from J, with 18 bases in between. The CDR3 is 15 residues long. Germline CDR1 GTSNPN, CDR2 SVGIG (reference sequence). CDR3 nucleotide sequence: TGTGCCTGGCATCGCGGGGGGCAAGGGAATTCACCCCTCCACTTT. It specifies CAWHRGGQGNSPLHF.

This clone has more than one count but fewer than ten. The chain carries TRBV28 and TRBJ2-7; 11 bases line up with TRBD2. The J segment lost 2 bases and the V segment lost 5 bases, leaving 5 bases of the junction unmatched. CDR1 is MDHEN, CDR2 SYDVKM, per germline. The CDR3 is 15 residues long. The CDR3 DNA follows: TGTGCCAGCAGTCACGGGACTAGCGGAACCTACGAGCAGTACTTC. Translating it yields CASSHGTSGTYEQYF.

This rearrangement joins TRBV6-9 to TRBJ1-3; D may be TRBD1 (6 bases). V lost 7 bases and J 7 bases, leaving 14 bases between the germline ends. This CDR3 region has 13 residues. Germline CDR1 reads MNHGY; CDR2 reads SVAAGI. CDR3 region: CASIIQGLNTIYF. The CDR3 DNA sequence: TGTGCCAGCATTATACAGGGATTGAACACCATATATTTT.